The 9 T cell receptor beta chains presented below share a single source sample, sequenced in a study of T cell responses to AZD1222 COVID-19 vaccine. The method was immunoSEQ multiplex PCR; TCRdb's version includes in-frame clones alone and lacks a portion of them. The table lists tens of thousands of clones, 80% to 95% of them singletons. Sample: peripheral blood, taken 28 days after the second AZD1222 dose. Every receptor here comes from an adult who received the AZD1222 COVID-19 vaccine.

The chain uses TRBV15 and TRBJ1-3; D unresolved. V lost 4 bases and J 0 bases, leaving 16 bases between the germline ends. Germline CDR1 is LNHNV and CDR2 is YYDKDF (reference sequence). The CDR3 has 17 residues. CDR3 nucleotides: TGTGCCACCAGCACCGGGGTTGGAAAAAGCTCTGGAAACACCATATATTTT. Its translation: CATSTGVGKSSGNTIYF.

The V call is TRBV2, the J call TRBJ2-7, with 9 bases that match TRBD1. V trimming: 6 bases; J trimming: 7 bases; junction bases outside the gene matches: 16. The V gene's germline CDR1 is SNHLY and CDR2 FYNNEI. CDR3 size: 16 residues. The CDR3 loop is CASRDRGQSVAREQYF. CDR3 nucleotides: TGTGCCAGCAGGGACAGGGGTCAGAGTGTAGCTAGGGAGCAGTACTTC. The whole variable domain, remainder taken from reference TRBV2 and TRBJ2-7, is EPEVTQTPSHQVTQMGQEVILRCVPISNHLYFYWYRQILGQKVEFLVSFYNNEISEKSEIFDDQFSVERPDGSNFTLKIRSTKLEDSAMYFCASRDRGQSVAREQYFGPGTRLTVT.

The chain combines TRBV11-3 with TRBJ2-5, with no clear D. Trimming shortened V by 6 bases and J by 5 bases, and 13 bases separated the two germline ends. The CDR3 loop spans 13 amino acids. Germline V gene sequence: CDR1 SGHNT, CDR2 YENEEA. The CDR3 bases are TGTGCCAGCAGGAGAATGGCCGGGGAGACCCAGTACTTC. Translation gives CASRRMAGETQYF.

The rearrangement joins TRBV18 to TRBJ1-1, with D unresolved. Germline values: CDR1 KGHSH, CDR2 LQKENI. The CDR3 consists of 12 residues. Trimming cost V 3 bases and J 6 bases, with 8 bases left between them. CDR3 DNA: TGTGCCAGCTCACCCGGCCTCCCTGAAGCTTTCTTT. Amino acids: CASSPGLPEAFF.

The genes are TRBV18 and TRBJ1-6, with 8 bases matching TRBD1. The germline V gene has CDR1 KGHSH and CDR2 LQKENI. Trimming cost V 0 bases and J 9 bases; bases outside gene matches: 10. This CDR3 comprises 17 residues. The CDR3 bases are TGTGCCAGCTCACCACCTGGTCTCGACAGGGGAAGTTCACCCCTCCACTTT. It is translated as CASSPPGLDRGSSPLHF.

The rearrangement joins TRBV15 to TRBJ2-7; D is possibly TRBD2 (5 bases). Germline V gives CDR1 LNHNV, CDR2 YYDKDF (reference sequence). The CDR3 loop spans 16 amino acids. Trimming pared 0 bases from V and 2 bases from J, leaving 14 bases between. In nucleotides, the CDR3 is TGTGCCACCAGCAGAGATAATCGGGGTTTACCCTACGAGCAGTACTTC. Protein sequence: CATSRDNRGLPYEQYF.

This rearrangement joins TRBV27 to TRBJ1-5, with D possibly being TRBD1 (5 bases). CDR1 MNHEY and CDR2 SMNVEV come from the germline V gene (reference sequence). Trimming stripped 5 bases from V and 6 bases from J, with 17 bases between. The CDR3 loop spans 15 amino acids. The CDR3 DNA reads TGTGCCAGCAGTCCCCAGGAAGGGGCGGGTCAGCCCCAGCATTTT. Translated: CASSPQEGAGQPQHF.

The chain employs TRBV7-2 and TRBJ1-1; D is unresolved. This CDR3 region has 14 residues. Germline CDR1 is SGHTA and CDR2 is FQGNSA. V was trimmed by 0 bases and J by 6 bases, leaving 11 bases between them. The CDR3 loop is CASSLAGRYAEAFF. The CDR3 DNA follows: TGTGCCAGCAGCTTAGCTGGCCGGTATGCTGAAGCTTTCTTT.

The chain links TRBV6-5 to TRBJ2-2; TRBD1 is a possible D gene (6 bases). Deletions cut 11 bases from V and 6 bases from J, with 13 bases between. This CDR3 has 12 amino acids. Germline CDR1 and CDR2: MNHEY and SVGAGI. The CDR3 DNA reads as TGTGCCTGCAAAAAGGGGGCCGGGGAGCTGTTTTTT. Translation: CACKKGAGELFF.